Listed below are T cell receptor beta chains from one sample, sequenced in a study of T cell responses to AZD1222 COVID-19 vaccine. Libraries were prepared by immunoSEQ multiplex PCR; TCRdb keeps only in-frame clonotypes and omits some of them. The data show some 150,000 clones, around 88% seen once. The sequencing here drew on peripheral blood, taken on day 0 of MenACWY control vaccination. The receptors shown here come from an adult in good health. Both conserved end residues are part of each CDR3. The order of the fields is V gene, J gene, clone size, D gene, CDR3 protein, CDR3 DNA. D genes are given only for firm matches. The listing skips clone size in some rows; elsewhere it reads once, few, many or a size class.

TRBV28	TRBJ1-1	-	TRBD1	CASRPTGQGGDEAFF	TGTGCCAGCAGGCCTACGGGACAGGGAGGCGATGAAGCTTTCTTT
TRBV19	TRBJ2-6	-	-	CASSTSAGANVLTF	TGTGCCAGTAGTACTAGCGCTGGGGCCAACGTCCTGACTTTC
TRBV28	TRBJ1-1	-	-	CASSLGGGIEAFF	TGTGCCAGCAGTTTGGGAGGGGGGATTGAAGCTTTCTTT
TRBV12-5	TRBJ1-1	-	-	CASWTAFEETEAFF	TGTGCTAGCTGGACTGCTTTTGAGGAAACTGAAGCTTTCTTT
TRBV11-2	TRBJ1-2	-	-	CASSLATRWYDGYTF	TGTGCCAGCAGCTTAGCCACAAGGTGGTATGATGGCTACACCTTC
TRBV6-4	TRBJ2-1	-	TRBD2	CASRRTSEYNEQFF	TGTGCCAGCCGACGGACTAGCGAGTACAATGAGCAGTTCTTC
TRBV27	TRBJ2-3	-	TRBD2	CASSTEGLAWDTQYF	TGTGCCAGCAGTACCGAGGGACTAGCATGGGATACGCAGTATTTT
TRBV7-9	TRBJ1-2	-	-	CASSLGGRSTYGYTF	TGTGCCAGCAGCTTAGGGGGCCGTTCAACCTATGGCTACACCTTC
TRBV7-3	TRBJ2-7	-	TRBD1	CASSLKGQGIGGEQYF	TGTGCCAGCAGCTTAAAGGGACAGGGGATTGGAGGCGAGCAGTACTTC
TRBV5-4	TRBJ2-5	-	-	CASSTQGETQYF	TGTGCCAGCAGCACCCAAGGGGAGACCCAGTACTTC
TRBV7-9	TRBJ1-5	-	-	CASSPGAGGNQPQHF	TGTGCCAGCAGCCCTGGGGCAGGGGGCAATCAGCCCCAGCATTTT
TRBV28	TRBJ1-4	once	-	CASSLFSKKLFF	TGTGCCAGCAGTTTATTTTCTAAGAAACTGTTTTTT
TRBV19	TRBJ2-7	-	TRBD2	CASSTLAGVSDEQYF	TGTGCCAGTAGTACCCTAGCGGGAGTGTCGGACGAGCAGTACTTC
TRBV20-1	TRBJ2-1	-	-	CSAQAEVEQFF	TGCAGTGCTCAGGCAGAGGTTGAGCAGTTCTTC
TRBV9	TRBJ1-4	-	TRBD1	CASSAESNRGNEKLFF	TGTGCCAGCAGTGCTGAGTCTAACAGGGGGAATGAAAAACTGTTTTTT
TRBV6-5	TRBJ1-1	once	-	CASGRVSPNTEAFF	TGTGCCAGCGGCCGAGTTAGTCCGAACACTGAAGCTTTCTTT
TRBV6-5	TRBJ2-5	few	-	CASLPQGKVEETQYF	TGTGCCAGCTTACCCCAGGGGAAGGTTGAAGAGACCCAGTACTTC
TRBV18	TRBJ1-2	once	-	CASSVLGAYGYTF	TGTGCCAGCTCAGTCCTGGGGGCCTATGGCTACACCTTC
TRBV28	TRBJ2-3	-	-	CASSSPGDARGTDTQYF	TGTGCCAGCAGTTCCCCGGGGGACGCGAGGGGAACAGATACGCAGTATTTT
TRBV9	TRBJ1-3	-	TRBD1	CASSVGGTGGNTIYF	TGTGCCAGCAGCGTAGGGGGGACAGGTGGAAACACCATATATTTT
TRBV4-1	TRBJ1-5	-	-	CASSQGGMNQPQHF	TGCGCCAGCAGCCAAGGGGGGATGAATCAGCCCCAGCATTTT